This T cell receptor (beta chain) was identified in a study of cytomegalovirus exposure and HLA in healthy donors. Overall study findings and caveats: In a later analysis, HLA-associated TCR beta chains were more clonally expanded than equally common others.

Details on this clone: Its specificity is unknown.

The CDR3 extends over 14 amino acids. V was shortened by 1 base and J by 4 bases, with 9 bases between the two germline ends. The germline V gene encodes CDR1 SGHRS and CDR2 YFSETQ. The primer mix had 60 Vbeta and 13 Jbeta primers. TCRdb keeps only in-frame clones here, not all; method: immunoSEQ multiplex PCR. Of fewer than 250,000 clones in the sample, just under 75% were seen once. This TCR derives from a woman between 25 and 40 years old in good health and CMV-seropositive. The chain employs TRBV5-1 and TRBJ2-4; weak D call: TRBD1 (6 bases). The sample consisted of PBMCs. The CDR3 coding sequence is TGCGCCAGCAGCTTGACTGGACAGAAAAACATTCAGTACTTC. Translation gives CASSLTGQKNIQYF. The variable domain in full, completed from reference TRBV5-1 and TRBJ2-4, reads KAGVTQTPRYLIKTRGQQVTLSCSPISGHRSVSWYQQTPGQGLQFLFEYFSETQRNKGNFPGRFSGRQFSNSRSEMNVSTLELGDSALYLCASSLTGQKNIQYFGAGTRLSVL.